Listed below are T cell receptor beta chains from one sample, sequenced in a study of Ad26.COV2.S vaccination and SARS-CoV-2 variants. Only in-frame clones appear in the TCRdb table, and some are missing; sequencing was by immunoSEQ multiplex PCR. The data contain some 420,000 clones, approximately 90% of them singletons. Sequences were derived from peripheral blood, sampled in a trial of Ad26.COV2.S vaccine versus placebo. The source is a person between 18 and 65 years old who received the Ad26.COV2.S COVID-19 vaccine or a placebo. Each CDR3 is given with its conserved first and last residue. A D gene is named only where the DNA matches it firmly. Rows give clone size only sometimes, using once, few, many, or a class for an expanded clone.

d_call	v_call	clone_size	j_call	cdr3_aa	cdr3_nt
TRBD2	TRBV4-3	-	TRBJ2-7	CASSQGRGTPSYEQYF	TGCGCCAGCAGCCAAGGGCGGGGGACTCCCTCCTACGAGCAGTACTTC
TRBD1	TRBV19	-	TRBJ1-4	CASRGTGRNEKLFF	TGTGCCAGTAGGGGGACAGGGCGGAATGAAAAACTGTTTTTT
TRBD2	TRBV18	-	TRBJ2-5	CASSSTGLAGQETQYF	TGTGCCAGCTCATCCACCGGGCTAGCGGGACAAGAGACCCAGTACTTC
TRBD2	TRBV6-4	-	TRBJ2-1	CASSDASHGGGYNEQFF	TGTGCCAGCAGTGACGCCAGTCACGGGGGGGGCTACAATGAGCAGTTCTTC
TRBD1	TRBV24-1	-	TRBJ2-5	CATSDFPTRQGTGETQYF	TGTGCCACCAGTGATTTCCCAACTCGACAGGGAACGGGGGAGACCCAGTACTTC
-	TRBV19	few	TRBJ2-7	CASSIGGGPTFYEQYF	TGTGCCAGTAGTATAGGAGGGGGGCCGACCTTCTACGAGCAGTACTTC
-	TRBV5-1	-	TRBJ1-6	CASSSRTASYNSPLHF	TGCGCCAGCAGCTCCAGGACAGCGTCCTATAATTCACCCCTCCACTTT
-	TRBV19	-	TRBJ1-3	CASSMGGSSGNTIYF	TGTGCCAGTAGTATGGGAGGCTCCTCTGGAAACACCATATATTTT
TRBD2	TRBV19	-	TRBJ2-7	CASSVAGTGSVYEQYF	TGTGCCAGTTCTGTAGCGGGAACAGGGTCGGTCTACGAGCAGTACTTC
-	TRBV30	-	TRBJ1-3	CAWSIRTYSGGNTIYF	TGTGCCTGGAGTATCCGGACATACTCTGGAGGAAACACCATATATTTT
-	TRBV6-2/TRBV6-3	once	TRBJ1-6	CASSRETDNSPLHF	TGTGCCAGCAGCCGCGAGACAGATAATTCACCCCTCCACTTT
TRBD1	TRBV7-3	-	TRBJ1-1	CASSLSAGGPEAFF	TGTGCCAGCAGCTTATCCGCAGGGGGACCTGAAGCTTTCTTT
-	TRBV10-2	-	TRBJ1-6	CASRQVTNSPLHF	TGCGCCAGCAGACAGGTTACCAATTCACCCCTCCACTTT
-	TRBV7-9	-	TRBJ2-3	CASSLLSIISKDTQYF	TGTGCCAGCAGCTTACTCTCTATCATATCCAAAGATACGCAGTATTTT
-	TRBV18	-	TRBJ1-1	CASSPSAGFDTEAFF	TGTGCCAGCTCACCTTCTGCAGGGTTTGACACTGAAGCTTTCTTT
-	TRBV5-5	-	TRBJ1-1	CASSIHTIPGTEAFF	TGTGCCAGCAGCATCCACACAATTCCCGGGACCGAGGCTTTCTTT
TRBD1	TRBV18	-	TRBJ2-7	CASSPTGGYEQYF	TGTGCCAGCTCACCCACAGGGGGATACGAGCAGTACTTC
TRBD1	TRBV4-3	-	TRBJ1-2	CASSQDLRGGGYTF	TGCGCCAGCAGCCAAGATCTCAGGGGGGGTGGCTACACCTTC
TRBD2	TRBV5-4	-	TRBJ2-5	CASSNSGDQETQYF	TGTGCCAGCAGTAATAGCGGGGACCAAGAGACCCAGTACTTC
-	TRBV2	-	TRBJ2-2	CASSADWTDTGELFF	TGTGCCAGCAGTGCGGATTGGACAGACACCGGGGAGCTGTTTTTT
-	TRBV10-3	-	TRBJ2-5	CAISGGRQETQYF	TGTGCCATCAGTGGTGGGCGGCAAGAGACCCAGTACTTC
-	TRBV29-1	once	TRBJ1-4	CSVEAGGKLFF	TGCAGCGTTGAAGCGGGAGGAAAACTGTTTTTT
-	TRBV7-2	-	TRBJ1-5	CASSPEVLDNQPQHF	TGTGCCAGCAGTCCCGAGGTTTTGGACAATCAGCCCCAGCATTTT
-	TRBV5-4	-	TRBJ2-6	CASSLEGPPGANVLTF	TGTGCCAGCAGCTTGGAAGGTCCTCCTGGGGCCAACGTCCTGACTTTC
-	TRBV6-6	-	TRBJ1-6	CASSRDMNNSPLHF	TGTGCCAGCAGCCGGGACATGAATAATTCACCCCTCCACTTT
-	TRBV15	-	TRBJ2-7	CATSRDRQTSYEQYF	TGTGCCACCAGCAGAGATCGACAGACGTCCTACGAGCAGTACTTC
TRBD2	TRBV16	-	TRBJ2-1	CASSPVAGGNEQFF	TGTGCCAGCAGCCCAGTAGCGGGGGGTAATGAGCAGTTCTTC
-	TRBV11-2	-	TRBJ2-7	CASSPSPSPDYEQYF	TGTGCCAGCAGCCCCTCCCCTAGCCCAGATTACGAGCAGTACTTC